The 11 T cell receptor beta chains below all came from one sample that was sequenced in a study of T cell repertoires in cytomegalovirus infection. For these TCRs, the target antigens are not known. TCRdb reprocessed the reads via MiXCR and lists one record per CDR3 protein. The sample lists some 500,000 distinct CDR3 sequences; roughly 43% were seen once. The sample in question was cultured PBMCs, obtained from culture after CMV antigen stimulation. These receptors all stem from a human donor in good health (CMV status not recorded). Some clones in this sample may be carry-over from other donors' samples.

This chain uses TRBV4-3 with TRBJ2-1; 13 nucleotides match TRBD2. The CDR3 sequence is 16 residues long. Germline assignment: CDR1 LGHNA and CDR2 YSLEER. The J segment lost 9 bases and the V segment lost 2 bases, leaving 7 bases of the junction unmatched. CDR3 DNA sequence: TGCGCCAGCAGCCAACCCGGGACTAGCGGGATGGTTGAGCAGTTCTTC. Amino acid sequence: CASSQPGTSGMVEQFF.

The rearrangement uses TRBV20-1 and TRBJ2-7; 12 positions match TRBD2. The CDR3 covers 15 residues. J lost 6 bases, V lost 5 bases, and 11 bases had no gene match. The V gene's germline CDR1 is DFQATT and CDR2 SNEGSKA (reference sequence). CDR3: CSAGRPSGRASEQYF. The CDR3 DNA follows: TGCAGTGCTGGACGTCCTAGCGGGAGGGCCTCCGAGCAGTACTTC.

The gene calls are TRBV7-6 and TRBJ2-2; possibly TRBD2 for D (6 bases). This CDR3 has 14 residues. The V gene lost 5 bases and the J gene lost 7 bases, with 14 bases spanning the gap. CDR1 SGHVS and CDR2 FNYEAQ come from the germline V gene. The DNA for the CDR3 is TGTGCCAGCAGCATCGGGGCCGGGGGCGGGGAGCTGTTTTTT. Translation: CASSIGAGGGELFF.

The chain links TRBV12-5 to TRBJ1-2; D is undetermined. The CDR3 sequence is 15 residues long. The germline V and J ends were trimmed by 0 bases and 4 bases, with 12 bases remaining between them. Germline V gene lookup returns CDR1 LGHNT and CDR2 FRNRAP. The chain's CDR3 is CASGLVRQPGYGYTF. In nucleotides, the CDR3 is TGTGCTAGTGGTTTGGTACGGCAACCGGGCTATGGCTACACCTTC.

The rearrangement links TRBV5-6 to TRBJ1-4; D unclear. Germline V gene lookup returns CDR1 SGHDT and CDR2 YYEEEE. The V end lost 4 bases, the J end lost 7 bases, and 14 bases lay between the germline ends. The CDR3 runs to 14 residues. The CDR3 nucleotides read TGTGCCAGCAGCCCCTCCGGGGAAGCTGAAAAACTGTTTTTT. Protein: CASSPSGEAEKLFF.

This clonotype was detected a few times. The CDR3 loop reads CASSFRLAGYYEQYF. The CDR3 DNA reads as TGTGCCAGCAGCTTCAGACTAGCGGGATACTACGAGCAGTACTTC. The rearrangement joins TRBV7-2 to TRBJ2-7, with TRBD2 matching over 11 bases. V lost 3 bases to trimming and J lost 3 bases; unmatched junction nucleotides: 4. Per germline, CDR1 SGHTA and CDR2 FQGNSA. CDR3 length: 15 residues.

V and J are TRBV6-8 and TRBJ2-7; D is possibly TRBD2 (6 bases). The V end was cut by 0 bases, the J end by 2 bases, with 23 bases between. Germline assignment: CDR1 MNHGY and CDR2 SAAAGT. The CDR3 runs to 19 residues. For the CDR3, the DNA is TGTGCCAGCAGTTACTCAATAAGGGATTTAAATAGCGGTACCTACGAGCAGTACTTC. This gives the protein CASSYSIRDLNSGTYEQYF.

The V call is TRBV27, the J call TRBJ1-6; 7 positions agree with TRBD1. Trimming took 6 bases from V and 9 from J; bases not matched to a gene: 11. Germline V CDR1 and CDR2: MNHEY, SMNVEV (reference sequence). This CDR3 contains 15 residues. The CDR3 is CASRRAGTASSPLHF. The CDR3 DNA reads as TGTGCCAGCAGAAGGGCCGGGACAGCAAGTTCACCCCTCCACTTT.

V gene TRBV27 combines with J gene TRBJ2-5; 9 bases are a match to TRBD1. CDR1 and CDR2 (germline): MNHEY, SMNVEV (reference sequence). V lost 7 bases to trimming and J lost 3 bases; unmatched junction nucleotides: 9. The CDR3 sequence is 15 residues long. CDR3 sequence: CASTPGQGLEETQYF. The CDR3 region has the DNA TGTGCCAGCACCCCGGGACAGGGCCTGGAAGAGACCCAGTACTTC.

This clonotype was counted a single time. The rearrangement links TRBV7-2 to TRBJ1-3, with TRBD1 identical over 9 bases. J gave up 8 bases and V 3 bases, and 5 bases lay outside the gene matches. The CDR3 length is 14 residues. Germline-derived CDR1 and CDR2 are SGHTA and FQGNSA. CDR3 sequence (DNA): TGTGCCAGCAGCTTCTCGACAGGGGGGTACACCATATATTTT. Protein product: CASSFSTGGYTIYF. Based on the CDR3 plus reference TRBV7-2 and TRBJ1-3, the full variable domain is GAGVSQSPSNKVTEKGKDVELRCDPISGHTALYWYRQSLGQGLEFLIYFQGNSAPDKSGLPSDRFSAERTGGSVSTLTIQRTQQEDSAVYLCASSFSTGGYTIYFGEGSWLTVV.

This clonotype came up a few times. The chain employs TRBV7-6 and TRBJ2-2; TRBD2 agrees at 14 bases. The V gene end was trimmed by 5 bases and the J gene end by 5 bases; junction bases not matched to a gene: 10. The germline V gene encodes CDR1 SGHVS and CDR2 FNYEAQ. CDR3 length equals 18 residues. The CDR3 DNA reads as TGTGCCAGCAGCCCCCCGGGACTAGCGGGAGAGTATACCGGGGAGCTGTTTTTT. Amino acids: CASSPPGLAGEYTGELFF.